Below, one TCR beta chain is given with its context. The source of the sample is a study of T cell changes during pregnancy in multiple sclerosis. CDR1 is MNHNS and CDR2 is SASEGT in the germline V gene. The CDR3 runs 12 residues. V was shortened by 3 bases and J by 6 bases, with 9 bases between the two germline ends. Clones were sequenced by immunoSEQ multiplex PCR, and TCRdb holds only the in-frame ones, with some missing. The sample lists roughly 62,000 clones; 70% to 90% were seen once. The receptor was derived from a female donor with multiple sclerosis, enrolled in a pregnancy study. The genes are TRBV6-1 and TRBJ2-7; a weak D match, TRBD1 (5 bases). Source: peripheral blood, taken in the first trimester of pregnancy. The DNA of the CDR3 is TGTGCCAGCAGTGATACAGGTGGCGAGCAGTACTTC. Its translation is CASSDTGGEQYF.